These 21 T cell receptor beta chains were sequenced from one sample in a study of PD-L1 blockade in urothelial cancer. Measured with immunoSEQ multiplex PCR; TCRdb has only the in-frame clones, and not every one. The top ten clones hold under 6.5% of a sample with 17,000 or so clones, about 90% of them seen once. This specimen was PBMCs, taken around atezolizumab (anti-PD-L1) treatment. Receptor source: a man in his forties or fifties with urothelial cancer.

The rearrangement uses TRBV5-1 and TRBJ2-1; possibly TRBD2 for D (6 bases). The V gene lost 0 bases and the J gene lost 4 bases, with 11 bases spanning the gap. The germline gives CDR1 SGHRS, CDR2 YFSETQ. The CDR3 extends over 15 amino acids. The CDR3 DNA reads as TGCGCCAGCAGCTTGGACAGGACTACTTACAATGAGCAGTTCTTC. This translates into CASSLDRTTYNEQFF.

This rearrangement joins TRBV5-1 to TRBJ2-7; D gene uncertain. Germline-derived CDR1 and CDR2 are SGHRS and YFSETQ. The V end was cut by 0 bases, the J end by 1 base, with 8 bases between. The CDR3 covers 14 residues. The CDR3 nucleotides are TGCGCCAGCAGCTTGGCGGGTTCTTCCTACGAGCAGTACTTC. Encoded protein: CASSLAGSSYEQYF.

The rearrangement links TRBV9 to TRBJ1-1; D unclear. Trimming cost V 4 bases and J 0 bases, with 13 bases left between them. The CDR3 spans 15 residues. Germline V gene sequence: CDR1 SGDLS, CDR2 YYNGEE. The CDR3 region is CASSQVGKLNTEAFF. The DNA for the CDR3 is TGTGCCAGCAGCCAGGTCGGGAAGTTGAACACTGAAGCTTTCTTT. Variable domain in full (rest from reference TRBV9 and TRBJ1-1): DSGVTQTPKHLITATGQRVTLRCSPRSGDLSVYWYQQSLDQGLQFLIQYYNGEERAKGNILERFSAQQFPDLHSELNLSSLELGDSALYFCASSQVGKLNTEAFFGQGTRLTVV.

The chain links TRBV6-1 to TRBJ2-7, with TRBD1 matching 10 bases. After removal of 6 bases from V and 3 bases from J, the junction contained 8 bases not matched to a gene. The CDR3 has 15 amino acids. Germline values: CDR1 MNHNS, CDR2 SASEGT. The CDR3 loop reads CASSNPGQGIYEQYF. For the CDR3, the DNA is TGTGCCAGCAGCAATCCGGGACAGGGGATCTACGAGCAGTACTTC.

This sequence joins TRBV9 and TRBJ1-5; 8 bases fit TRBD1. This CDR3 has 16 amino acids. After removal of 0 bases from V and 4 bases from J, the junction contained 6 bases not matched to a gene. CDR1 is SGDLS and CDR2 is YYNGEE in the germline V gene. The CDR3 spells CASSVGGQGGNQPQHF. The CDR3 nucleotides read TGTGCCAGCAGCGTAGGTGGACAGGGTGGGAATCAGCCCCAGCATTTT.

V usage is TRBV25-1 and J usage is TRBJ2-3; tentatively, D is TRBD1 (5 bases). Germline V lookup: CDR1 MGHDK, CDR2 SYGVNS. Trimming shortened V by 4 bases and J by 5 bases, and 13 bases separated the two germline ends. There are 14 residues in the CDR3. CDR3 protein: CASSVLQGVDTQYF. The CDR3 coding sequence is TGTGCCAGCAGTGTACTACAAGGGGTAGATACGCAGTATTTT.

This sequence joins TRBV19 and TRBJ1-2; 7 bases map to TRBD1. Trimming at V came to 7 bases and at J to 8 bases, leaving 10 bases not matched to a gene. Germline values: CDR1 LNHDA, CDR2 SQIVND (reference sequence). CDR3 length: 13 amino acids. DNA for the CDR3: TGTGCCAGTACCCGACAGGGAAAGGGGGGCTACACCTTC. Translated, it gives CASTRQGKGGYTF.

The rearrangement joins TRBV7-9 to TRBJ2-7; perhaps TRBD1 as D (5 bases). The germline V and J ends were trimmed by 5 bases and 3 bases, with 14 bases remaining between them. The V gene's germline CDR1 is SEHNR and CDR2 FQNEAQ (reference sequence). The CDR3 length is 14 residues. CDR3 residues: CASSKTVLGYEQYF. DNA of the CDR3: TGTGCCAGCAGCAAGACAGTTCTTGGCTACGAGCAGTACTTC. Variable domain in full (rest from reference TRBV7-9 and TRBJ2-7): DTGVSQNPRHKITKRGQNVTFRCDPISEHNRLYWYRQTLGQGPEFLTYFQNEAQLEKSRLLSDRFSAERPKGSFSTLEIQRTEQGDSAMYLCASSKTVLGYEQYFGPGTRLTVT.

V and J are TRBV10-3 and TRBJ1-3; TRBD1 matches 9 bases. This CDR3 has 15 amino acids. Trimming took 7 bases from V and 3 from J; bases not matched to a gene: 7. The germline V gene encodes CDR1 ENHRY and CDR2 SYGVKD. CDR3 nucleotides: TGTGCCATCACCCCGGGACAGGGCCATGGAAACACCATATATTTT. Its protein is CAITPGQGHGNTIYF.

This rearrangement joins TRBV9 to TRBJ1-2, with D unclear. Germline values: CDR1 SGDLS, CDR2 YYNGEE. V was shortened by 2 bases and J by 4 bases, with 12 bases between the two germline ends. CDR3 size: 14 residues. The DNA of the CDR3 is TGTGCCAGCAGCGTCGCGGCACAAGCCTATGGCTACACCTTC. As protein: CASSVAAQAYGYTF.

This rearrangement joins TRBV19 to TRBJ1-5; TRBD1 agrees at 9 bases. V shed 4 bases and J 0 bases; nucleotides not matched to a gene: 4. Germline lookup yields CDR1 LNHDA and CDR2 SQIVND (reference sequence). There are 16 residues in the CDR3. The DNA of the CDR3 is TGTGCCAGTAGTACCGGGACAGGGAGTAGCAATCAGCCCCAGCATTTT. It encodes CASSTGTGSSNQPQHF.

CDR3 sequence reads: CSQPNRDRGYEQYF. The DNA of the CDR3 is TGTTCACAACCAAATCGGGACAGGGGCTACGAGCAGTACTTC. The chain is built from TRBV27 and TRBJ2-7, with 10 bases matching TRBD1. The V gene's germline CDR1 is MNHEY and CDR2 SMNVEV (reference sequence). The CDR3 sequence is 14 residues long.

CDR3 protein: CASSADIDGTTANYGYTF. The DNA of the CDR3 is TGTGCCAGCAGCGCGGACATCGACGGGACAACCGCTAACTATGGCTACACCTTC. The chain employs TRBV9 and TRBJ1-2; D is perhaps TRBD1 (6 bases). Germline lookup yields CDR1 SGDLS and CDR2 YYNGEE. The CDR3 totals 18 residues. V was trimmed by 3 bases and J by 0 bases, leaving 21 bases between them.

This chain joins TRBV11-2 and TRBJ2-2; D might be TRBD2 (6 bases). Per the germline V gene, CDR1 is SGHAT and CDR2 is FQNNGV. V lost 11 bases to trimming and J lost 2 bases, with 21 bases between them. The CDR3 covers 16 residues. In DNA, the CDR3 is TGTGCCTCCCGCCTGGGGAGTAGCGGAAACACCGGGGAGCTGTTTTTT. Encoded protein: CASRLGSSGNTGELFF.

This clone was counted once. The chain carries TRBV28 and TRBJ1-1; the match to TRBD1 covers 7 bases. The CDR3 is 13 residues long. CDR1 and CDR2 from the germline V gene are MDHEN and SYDVKM. Trimming removed 9 bases from V and 3 bases from J; junction bases left unmatched: 7. CDR3 amino acids: CASYRGRDTEAFF. DNA of the CDR3: TGTGCCAGTTACAGGGGTCGGGACACTGAAGCTTTCTTT.

The chain joins TRBV27 to TRBJ1-3, with D tentatively TRBD1 (6 bases). This CDR3 contains 17 residues. Deletions cut 0 bases from V and 0 bases from J, with 12 bases between. The germline gives CDR1 MNHEY, CDR2 SMNVEV (reference sequence). CDR3 amino acids: CASSLSGTRNSGNTIYF. The CDR3 DNA sequence: TGTGCCAGCAGTTTATCCGGGACACGAAACTCTGGAAACACCATATATTTT.

This clone was recorded only once. The chain combines TRBV30 with TRBJ1-2, with 8 bases fitting TRBD1. V dropped 5 bases and J dropped 0; count of bases not matched to a gene: 5. Germline CDR1 GTSNPN, CDR2 SVGIG (reference sequence). This CDR3 contains 14 residues. Here the CDR3 reads CAWDPGGSNYGYTF. CDR3 nucleotide sequence: TGTGCCTGGGACCCAGGGGGCTCTAACTATGGCTACACCTTC.

The chain recombines TRBV27 with TRBJ2-3; D is unresolved. Trimming took off 6 bases at V and 2 bases at J, with 6 bases between the two ends. This CDR3 spans 12 amino acids. Germline CDR1 reads MNHEY; CDR2 reads SMNVEV (reference sequence). The CDR3, as DNA: TGTGCCAGCAGGGGCAACACAGATACGCAGTATTTT. This codes for CASRGNTDTQYF.

This chain joins TRBV7-2 and TRBJ2-7, with D perhaps matching TRBD1 (5 bases). Germline values: CDR1 SGHTA, CDR2 FQGNSA. The CDR3 contains 15 residues. V was clipped by 2 bases and J by 1 base, with 12 bases between them. The CDR3 sequence: CASSLSAGQSYEQYF. In DNA form, the CDR3 reads TGTGCCAGCAGCTTATCCGCAGGGCAATCCTACGAGCAGTACTTC.

Concerning this clone itself: Other nucleotide sequences in the sample specify the same CDR3. V gene TRBV5-1 combines with J gene TRBJ2-3; 11 bases are shared with TRBD2. Germline-derived CDR1 and CDR2 are SGHRS and YFSETQ. The CDR3 totals 16 residues. V dropped 3 bases and J dropped 4; count of bases not matched to a gene: 7. The CDR3 is CASSSGLAGGSDTQYF. In DNA, the CDR3 is TGCGCCAGCAGCTCTGGGCTAGCGGGGGGCTCAGATACGCAGTATTTT.

This sequence joins TRBV27 and TRBJ2-7; D may be TRBD1 (6 bases). Trimming took 5 bases from V and 1 from J, leaving 15 bases between them. CDR1 and CDR2 (germline): MNHEY, SMNVEV (reference sequence). This CDR3 has 15 amino acids. This CDR3 reads CASSPGRGNSYEQYF. For the CDR3, the DNA is TGTGCCAGCAGTCCCGGCAGGGGAAATTCCTACGAGCAGTACTTC.